This T cell receptor (beta chain) is from a study of blood T cell repertoires in COVID-19 (dated by TCRdb to 2020 to 2022). Looking at the study overall: Collaborator samples came from the United States, Italy and Spain and covered acute and convalescent phases of COVID-19. The prospective study material was composed of cDNA or gDNA derived from T cells, B-cell-depleted T cells, or PBMCs. The dataset comprised deeply sampled blood TCRbeta repertoires from subjects exposed to, actively infected with, or recovered from COVID-19. The repertoires were made available in a free public database intended to serve as a resource for research on the immune response to SARS-CoV-2. Samples came from the ongoing ImmuneRACE study (first 160 participants) plus 1,254 subjects from 6 global collaborators. Nearly every sample came with metadata listing a de-identified subject ID, COVID-19 status, age in years and sex. Where available, HLA class I and class II types were obtained from metadata supplied by the sample provider rather than from assay-based typing.

On this clone: The antigen it recognizes is unknown. No base-level quality is on record; no much larger clone is a single base apart.

The germline V gene gives CDR1 as SGHRS and CDR2 as YFSETQ. The V and J ends are trimmed by 0 bases and 0 bases, leaving 6 bases between them. The CDR3 runs 15 amino acids, cysteine and phenylalanine included. Only the CDR3 part of the read is kept: 45 bases, read in frame from the first base. The collaborating institutions used their own protocols to collect whole blood in K2EDTA tubes. For TCRbeta analysis, collaborator samples were shipped as frozen whole blood, as isolated PBMCs, or as DNA extracted from either sample type. TCRbeta CDR3 regions were amplified from genomic DNA using the immunoSEQ Assay, a bias-controlled multiplex PCR. The paper's processing steps were these. The number of nucleated cells in each sample was estimated from the amplification of reference gene primers within the assay. To quantify the absolute abundance of each unique TCRbeta CDR3 rearrangement, sequence reads were collapsed and filtered. For each sample, productive Simpson clonality was calculated as the square root of Simpson's diversity index across productive rearrangements. TCRdb limited this immuneACCESS table to in-frame rearrangements with V and J called. A share of clones is missing; checked studies link under half to unresolved V genes, and the rest is unexplained. That table supplies the V and J calls and clone size; D and trimming were determined from the DNA. Here the sample has more than 150,000 clones; about 86% occur a single time. The ten largest clones take up less than 25% of the sample.

What the research found in general, with its limitations: The amount of clinical and demographic metadata varied by source and participant and was provided uncurated.

The chain employs TRBV5-1 and TRBJ2-2; the D gene is perhaps TRBD2, on 5 matching bases. The source of this sequence is a man between 65 and 80 years old with active or convalescent COVID-19. Sequences were obtained from peripheral blood. The CDR3 here reads CASSLDGANTGELFF. The nucleotide sequence reads as follows: TGCGCCAGCAGCTTGGACGGGGCGAACACCGGGGAGCTGTTTTTT.